One and the same sample provided the 31 T cell receptor beta chains below, sequenced in a study of vaccination and CD4 T cells after COVID-19. Their antigens remain unidentified. The treatment denotes: approximately 10-day PBMC culture with coronavirus spike peptide pools or control peptides (ViraFEST assay). With the Oncomine TCR Beta short-read assay, DNA from cultured CD4+ T cells was sequenced. TCRdb independently ran MiXCR on the PCR reads; one entry per CDR3 protein. The table records roughly 14,000 distinct CDR3 sequences, approximately 42% of them present only once. Sample: cultured CD4+ T cells from blood. The origin of the receptors is a human donor with COVID-19.

This sequence joins TRBV20-1 and TRBJ1-5; TRBD1 matches 11 bases. This CDR3 is built from 17 residues. Germline V lookup: CDR1 DFQATT, CDR2 SNEGSKA (reference sequence). J lost 1 base, V lost 5 bases, and 10 bases had no gene match. This CDR3 is CSAGPDRGLDSNQPQHF. The CDR3 DNA reads TGCAGTGCTGGCCCGGACAGGGGGCTTGACAGCAATCAGCCCCAGCATTTT.

The chain has TRBV28 and TRBJ1-1, with 9 bases aligning to TRBD1. Germline CDR1 MDHEN, CDR2 SYDVKM. V gave up 5 bases and J gave up 10 bases; unmatched junction bases: 5. The CDR3 spans 12 residues. The CDR3 DNA is TGTGCCAGCAGTCCCGGGACAGGGAGAGCTTTCTTT. This gives the protein CASSPGTGRAFF.

The chain links TRBV20-1 to TRBJ2-7; no clear D. V was pared by 3 bases and J by 2 bases, with 8 bases between. This CDR3 comprises 12 residues. CDR1 is DFQATT, CDR2 SNEGSKA, per germline (reference sequence). CDR3 residues: CSARPRTYEQYF. In DNA, the CDR3 is TGCAGTGCTAGGCCTCGGACCTACGAGCAGTACTTC.

J is TRBJ2-3 and V is TRBV2; TRBD2 agrees at 9 bases. Germline V gene sequence: CDR1 SNHLY, CDR2 FYNNEI. Losses at the gene ends were 3 bases for V and 5 bases for J; bases not matched to a gene: 3. The CDR3 has 14 amino acids. The CDR3 spells CASSEVSGRDTQYF. CDR3 sequence (DNA): TGTGCCAGCAGTGAGGTTAGCGGGAGAGATACGCAGTATTTT.

CDR3 sequence: CASSPPGRSRDEQYF. The CDR3 bases are TGTGCCAGCTCACCACCGGGGAGGTCTCGGGACGAGCAGTACTTC. The genes are TRBV18 and TRBJ2-7, with D perhaps matching TRBD2 (6 bases). CDR1 is KGHSH and CDR2 is LQKENI in the germline V gene. V lost 0 bases and J lost 5, with 14 bases in between. This CDR3 is built from 15 residues.

V and J are TRBV20-1 and TRBJ1-1; D possibly corresponds to TRBD1 (5 bases). The CDR3 is made up of 13 amino acids. Per germline, CDR1 DFQATT and CDR2 SNEGSKA (reference sequence). V was shortened by 6 bases and J by 1 base, with 12 bases between the two germline ends. The CDR3 DNA reads TGCAGTGCGTGGGGGGGATCGAACACTGAAGCTTTCTTT. Translating gives CSAWGGSNTEAFF.

This clonotype was counted only a few times. The V gene is TRBV10-3, the J gene TRBJ2-5; 7 nucleotides line up with TRBD1. Germline CDR1 ENHRY, CDR2 SYGVKD. There are 14 residues in the CDR3. The junction had 8 bases not matched to a gene; V was cut back by 6 bases and J by 4 bases. CDR3 amino acids: CAISEGTVRETQYF. The CDR3, as DNA: TGTGCCATCAGCGAAGGGACAGTTCGAGAGACCCAGTACTTC.

For the CDR3, the DNA is TGTGCCAGCAGCCTCGGGACAGACAGGGCCAGGAACACTGAAGCTTTCTTT. It specifies CASSLGTDRARNTEAFF. The V gene is TRBV14, the J gene TRBJ1-1, with TRBD1 matching over 7 bases. Germline CDR1 and CDR2: SGHDN and FVKESK. This CDR3 is 17 amino acids long. V was pared by 4 bases and J by 1 base, with 12 bases of the junction left unmatched.

The chain is built from TRBV12-3 or TRBV12-4 and TRBJ1-2; no reliable D call. V was pared by 6 bases and J by 8 bases, with 13 bases between. This CDR3 spans 12 amino acids. The CDR3 coding sequence is TGTGCCAGCAGAGGGCTAGGATCCGGCTACACCTTC. This sequence encodes CASRGLGSGYTF.

This clonotype showed up just a few times. The chain recombines TRBV6-2 or TRBV6-3 with TRBJ1-6; 7 bases fit TRBD1. CDR1 and CDR2 from the germline V gene are MNHEY and SVGEGT. Trimming took 6 bases from V and 3 from J; bases not matched to a gene: 11. The length of the CDR3 is 17 residues. The CDR3 DNA sequence: TGTGCCAGCAGACCTGGGACAGTTACCGACTATAATTCACCCCTCCACTTT. Protein product: CASRPGTVTDYNSPLHF.

Here the CDR3 reads CASSLSGPMENTQYF. The CDR3 DNA reads as TGTGCCAGCAGTCTTTCCGGTCCCATGGAAAATACGCAGTATTTT. The chain employs TRBV6-1 and TRBJ2-3, with D unresolved. Germline V gives CDR1 MNHNS, CDR2 SASEGT. Trimming cost V 5 bases and J 7 bases, with 19 bases left between them. There are 15 residues in the CDR3.

This clonotype has a handful of counts. The chain uses TRBV7-6 and TRBJ2-5, with D possibly called TRBD1 or TRBD2 (5 bases each). This CDR3 has 16 amino acids. Germline V gene sequence: CDR1 SGHVS, CDR2 FNYEAQ. Between the trimmed V and J ends, which lost 0 bases and 9 bases, there was a span of 20 bases. CDR3 nucleotides: TGTGCCAGCAGCTTAGCGGGACCAGGCACTTATTCAGCCCAGTACTTC. Translation gives CASSLAGPGTYSAQYF. Variable domain in full (rest from reference TRBV7-6 and TRBJ2-5): GAGVSQSPRYKVTKRGQDVALRCDPISGHVSLYWYRQALGQGPEFLTYFNYEAQQDKSGLPNDRFSAERPEGSISTLTIQRTEQRDSAMYRCASSLAGPGTYSAQYFGPGTRLLVL.

This chain uses TRBV6-5 with TRBJ1-4, with D hard to call. CDR1 is MNHEY and CDR2 is SVGAGI in the germline V gene. The CDR3 covers 16 residues. Trimming cost V 4 bases and J 11 bases, with 23 bases left between them. This chain's CDR3 is CASSLKLGLKTPKLFF. CDR3 DNA: TGTGCCAGCAGTTTAAAACTGGGGTTGAAGACACCTAAACTGTTTTTT.

This clonotype showed up just a few times. The rearrangement uses TRBV6-1 and TRBJ2-3; 9 bases are shared with TRBD2. V lost 5 bases to trimming and J lost 3 bases; unmatched junction nucleotides: 6. Germline V gene sequence: CDR1 MNHNS, CDR2 SASEGT. The CDR3 contains 15 residues. Here the CDR3 DNA reads TGTGCCAGCAGTACCGCGGGGGGGCCAACAGATACGCAGTATTTT. Encoded protein: CASSTAGGPTDTQYF.

The V call is TRBV5-1, the J call TRBJ2-3; D gene uncertain. Trimming cost V 0 bases and J 3 bases, with 14 bases left between them. CDR1 and CDR2 from the germline V gene are SGHRS and YFSETQ. This CDR3 has 16 residues. Here the CDR3 DNA reads TGCGCCAGCAGCTTGGGTTATGCGGTGGGGACAGATACGCAGTATTTT. As protein: CASSLGYAVGTDTQYF.

The J gene is TRBJ2-1, the V gene TRBV24-1, with D possibly being TRBD2 (6 bases). From germline, CDR1 is KGHDR and CDR2 SFDVKD. There are 15 residues in the CDR3. The V gene lost 3 bases and the J gene lost 3 bases, with 11 bases spanning the gap. CDR3 region: CATSDTMTSYNEQFF. The DNA of the CDR3 is TGTGCCACCAGTGATACGATGACTAGCTACAATGAGCAGTTCTTC.

In this sample, this clonotype turned up a few times. CDR3 sequence (DNA): TGTGCCAGCAGCACTTTAGGGACTTCAAGCTACACCTTC. Protein product: CASSTLGTSSYTF. V is TRBV27 and J is TRBJ1-2, with D perhaps matching TRBD1 (5 bases). Germline assignment: CDR1 MNHEY and CDR2 SMNVEV (reference sequence). The V and J ends lost 6 bases and 9 bases respectively, with 17 bases between them. There are 13 residues in the CDR3.

This clonotype was counted between two and nine times. The rearrangement uses TRBV7-3 and TRBJ1-5; TRBD1 is a possible D gene (6 bases). V was shortened by 2 bases and J by 2 bases, with 10 bases between the two germline ends. Germline values: CDR1 SGHTA, CDR2 FQGTGA. CDR3 length equals 15 residues. The DNA of the CDR3 is TGTGCCAGCAGCTTAGGGGGCGGGGGCAATCAGCCCCAGCATTTT. It codes for CASSLGGGGNQPQHF.

This clonotype has more than one count but fewer than ten. This chain joins TRBV20-1 and TRBJ1-6; perhaps TRBD1 as D (6 bases). The germline gives CDR1 DFQATT, CDR2 SNEGSKA (reference sequence). The CDR3 has 15 residues. The V gene lost 3 bases and the J gene lost 2 bases, with 11 bases spanning the gap. CDR3 sequence (DNA): TGCAGTGCTAGTAAGGGGGTCGCCTATAATTCACCCCTCCACTTT. Translated, it gives CSASKGVAYNSPLHF.

The chain has TRBV10-1 and TRBJ2-2; D remains ambiguous. V was pared by 7 bases and J by 1 base, with 7 bases between. This CDR3 spans 13 amino acids. Germline V lookup: CDR1 WNHNN, CDR2 SYGVQD (reference sequence). The CDR3 loop is CASIDQNTGELFF. DNA of the CDR3: TGCGCCAGCATAGACCAGAACACCGGGGAGCTGTTTTTT.

V and J are TRBV7-2 and TRBJ2-1; D ambiguous. The CDR3 is made up of 12 amino acids. Trimming took off 2 bases at V and 9 bases at J, with 8 bases between the two ends. Germline V CDR1 and CDR2: SGHTA, FQGNSA. The CDR3 DNA reads as TGTGCCAGCAGCTTAAGAACGGCTGAGCAGTTCTTC. Translated, it gives CASSLRTAEQFF.

The sample holds a few counts of this clonotype. This chain uses TRBV20-1 with TRBJ1-5; D is unclear. The germline CDR1 and CDR2 sequences are DFQATT and SNEGSKA (reference sequence). This CDR3 region has 13 residues. V was cut by 4 bases and J by 4 bases, with 11 bases left in between. The CDR3: CSAKAAPNQPQHF. CDR3 sequence (DNA): TGCAGTGCTAAGGCAGCCCCTAATCAGCCCCAGCATTTT.

The rearrangement joins TRBV7-8 to TRBJ1-5, with a weak D call TRBD1 (5 bases). Germline lookup yields CDR1 SGHVS and CDR2 FQNEAQ. The V gene lost 8 bases and the J gene lost 0 bases, with 17 bases spanning the gap. The CDR3 sequence is 16 residues long. The CDR3 loop reads CASSSKRGASNQPQHF. The DNA of the CDR3 is TGTGCCAGCTCCTCGAAACGGGGCGCTAGCAATCAGCCCCAGCATTTT.

This clonotype was counted between two and nine times. The chain joins TRBV20-1 to TRBJ2-5; D might be TRBD2 (6 bases). This CDR3 comprises 13 residues. With 8 bases removed from V and 1 base from J, the gap between germline ends came to 14 bases. Germline V gene lookup returns CDR1 DFQATT and CDR2 SNEGSKA (reference sequence). The CDR3 is CSRSGTSQETQYF. CDR3 coding DNA: TGCAGTAGATCCGGGACTTCCCAAGAGACCCAGTACTTC.

The chain uses TRBV11-3 and TRBJ2-3; 7 nucleotides match TRBD2. This CDR3 has 16 residues. V was pared by 1 base and J by 2 bases, with 6 bases of the junction left unmatched. Germline V gene sequence: CDR1 SGHNT, CDR2 YENEEA. The CDR3 region is CASSLGPAGDTDTQYF. CDR3 DNA: TGTGCCAGCAGCTTAGGACCGGCGGGGGACACAGATACGCAGTATTTT.

The chain carries TRBV7-2 and TRBJ2-2; TRBD2 matches at 7 bases. Unmatched junction bases numbered 2, after V lost 0 bases and J lost 4 bases. CDR1 SGHTA and CDR2 FQGNSA come from the germline V gene. The CDR3 has 15 residues. CDR3 sequence: CASSLAWGGTGELFF. The CDR3 nucleotides are TGTGCCAGCAGCTTAGCGTGGGGGGGCACCGGGGAGCTGTTTTTT.

V usage is TRBV7-6 and J usage is TRBJ2-2; D is possibly TRBD2 (6 bases). Deletions cut 2 bases from V and 1 base from J, with 8 bases between. CDR3 size: 15 residues. CDR1 is SGHVS, CDR2 FNYEAQ, per germline. The CDR3 nucleotides read TGTGCCAGCAGCTTAAGGCGGGGGAACACCGGGGAGCTGTTTTTT. The encoded protein is CASSLRRGNTGELFF.

The chain recombines TRBV12-3 or TRBV12-4 with TRBJ1-6, with D possibly being TRBD1 (6 bases). Trimming pared 5 bases from V and 10 bases from J, leaving 15 bases between. CDR3 length equals 14 residues. DNA of the CDR3: TGTGCCAGCAGTCAGAGGGAGGGGGACTCACCCCTCCACTTT. Residues: CASSQREGDSPLHF.

Relative to its sample, this clonotype is medium-sized (0.01 to 0.1%). The chain employs TRBV19 and TRBJ1-4; 7 bases match TRBD1. CDR1 and CDR2 from the germline V gene are LNHDA and SQIVND (reference sequence). V dropped 1 base and J dropped 8; count of bases not matched to a gene: 10. The CDR3 has 16 amino acids. The CDR3 loop reads CASSIGRQGIGEKLFF. The DNA for the CDR3 is TGTGCCAGTAGTATAGGAAGACAGGGCATAGGCGAAAAACTGTTTTTT.

This sequence joins TRBV6-1 and TRBJ1-2; possibly TRBD1 for D (6 bases). Germline CDR1 reads MNHNS; CDR2 reads SASEGT. V was pared by 6 bases and J by 1 base, with 9 bases between. This CDR3 has 13 residues. CDR3 nucleotides: TGTGCCAGCAGCGACAGGATTAACTATGGCTACACCTTC. This codes for CASSDRINYGYTF.

The chain has TRBV20-1 and TRBJ2-5; a possible D gene is TRBD2 (6 bases). Germline assignment: CDR1 DFQATT and CDR2 SNEGSKA (reference sequence). Trimming stripped 4 bases from V and 4 bases from J, with 19 bases between. CDR3 length: 15 amino acids. The CDR3 spells CSATSLEGGPETQYF. The CDR3 bases are TGCAGTGCTACGTCCCTGGAGGGCGGTCCAGAGACCCAGTACTTC.